This T cell receptor (beta chain) was sequenced during a study of blood T cell repertoires in COVID-19. Study-level background: There were acute and convalescent COVID-19 samples, and they came from the United States, Italy and Spain. T cells, B-cell-depleted T cells, or PBMCs supplied cDNA or gDNA.

Trimming took 5 bases from V and 0 from J, leaving 10 bases between them. Germline CDR1 reads GTSNPN; CDR2 reads SVGIG (reference sequence). This CDR3 has 13 residues. In Seattle, patients joined the study during active infection and were tracked longitudinally. This table comes from immunoSEQ multiplex PCR, and its TCRdb copy is limited to in-frame clones, with some not included. The sample has a few hundred thousand clones, about 91% seen once. This rearrangement joins TRBV30 to TRBJ1-1; D uncertain. This clonotype originated in a woman between 45 and 65 years old with COVID-19, enrolled during active disease. The sample taken for sequencing was peripheral blood. The chain's CDR3 is CAWFRNMNTEAFF. CDR3 sequence (DNA): TGTGCCTGGTTCAGGAACATGAACACTGAAGCTTTCTTT.